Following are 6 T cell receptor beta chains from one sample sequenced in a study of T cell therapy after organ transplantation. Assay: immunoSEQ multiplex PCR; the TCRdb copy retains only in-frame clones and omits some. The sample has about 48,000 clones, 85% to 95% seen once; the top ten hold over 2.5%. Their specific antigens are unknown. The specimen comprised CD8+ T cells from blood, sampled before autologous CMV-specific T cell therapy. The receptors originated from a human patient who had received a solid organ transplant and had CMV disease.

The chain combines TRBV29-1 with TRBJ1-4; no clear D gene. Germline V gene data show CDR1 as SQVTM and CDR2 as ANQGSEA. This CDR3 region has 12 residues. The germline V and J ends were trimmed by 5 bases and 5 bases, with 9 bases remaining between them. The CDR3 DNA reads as TGCAGCGTTTTCCAGGAGAATGAAAAACTGTTTTTT. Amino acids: CSVFQENEKLFF. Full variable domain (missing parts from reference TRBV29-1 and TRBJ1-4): SAVISQKPSRDICQRGTSLTIQCQVDSQVTMMFWYRQQPGQSLTLIATANQGSEATYESGFVIDKFPISRPNLTFSTLTVSNMSPEDSSIYLCSVFQENEKLFFGSGTQLSVL.

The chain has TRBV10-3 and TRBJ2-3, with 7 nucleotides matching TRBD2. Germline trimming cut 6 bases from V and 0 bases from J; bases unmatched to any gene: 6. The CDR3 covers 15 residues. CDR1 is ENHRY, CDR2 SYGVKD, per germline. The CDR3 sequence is CAISLAEISTDTQYF. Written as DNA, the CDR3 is TGTGCCATCAGCCTAGCGGAGATAAGCACAGATACGCAGTATTTT.

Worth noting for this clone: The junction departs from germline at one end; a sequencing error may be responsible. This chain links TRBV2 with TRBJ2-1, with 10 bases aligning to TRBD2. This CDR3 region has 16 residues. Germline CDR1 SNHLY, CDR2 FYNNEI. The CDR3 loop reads CAGRKAGGDSYNEQFF. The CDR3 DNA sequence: TGTGCCGGCAGGAAAGCGGGAGGGGACTCCTACAATGAGCAGTTCTTC.

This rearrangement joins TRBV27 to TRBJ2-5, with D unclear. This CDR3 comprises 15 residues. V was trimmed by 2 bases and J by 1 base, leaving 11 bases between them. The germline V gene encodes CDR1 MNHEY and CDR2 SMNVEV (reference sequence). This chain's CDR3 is CASSLIRTVQETQYF. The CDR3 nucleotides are TGTGCCAGCAGTTTAATAAGGACGGTCCAAGAGACCCAGTACTTC.

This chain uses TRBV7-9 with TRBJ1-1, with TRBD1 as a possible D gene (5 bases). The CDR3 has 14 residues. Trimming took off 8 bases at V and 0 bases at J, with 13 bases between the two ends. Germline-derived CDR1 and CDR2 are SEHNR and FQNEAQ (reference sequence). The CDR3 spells CASAHDRLNTEAFF. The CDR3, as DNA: TGTGCCAGCGCGCACGACAGATTGAACACTGAAGCTTTCTTT.

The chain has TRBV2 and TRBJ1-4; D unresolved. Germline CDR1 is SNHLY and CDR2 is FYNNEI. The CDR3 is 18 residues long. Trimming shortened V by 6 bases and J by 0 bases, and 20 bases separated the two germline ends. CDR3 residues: CASSPRSLFGTTNEKLFF. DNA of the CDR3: TGTGCCAGCAGCCCTAGGTCCCTCTTCGGAACAACTAATGAAAAACTGTTTTTT.